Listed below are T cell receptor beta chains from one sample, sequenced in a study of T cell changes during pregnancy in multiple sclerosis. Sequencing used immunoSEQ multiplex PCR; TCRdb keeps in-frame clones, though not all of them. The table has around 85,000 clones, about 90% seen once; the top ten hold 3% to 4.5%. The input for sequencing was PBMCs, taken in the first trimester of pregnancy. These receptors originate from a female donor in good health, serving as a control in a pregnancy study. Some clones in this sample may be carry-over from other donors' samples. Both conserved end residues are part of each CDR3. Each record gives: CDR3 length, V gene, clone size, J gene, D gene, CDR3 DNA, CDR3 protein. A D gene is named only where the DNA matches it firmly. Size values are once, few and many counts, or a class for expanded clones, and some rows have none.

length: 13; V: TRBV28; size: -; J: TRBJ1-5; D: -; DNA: TGTGCCAGCCAGTGGGGGCGGTCACAGCCCCAGCATTTT; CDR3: CASQWGRSQPQHF
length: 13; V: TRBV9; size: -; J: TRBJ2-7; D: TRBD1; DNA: TGTGCCAGCAGCTCACCCGGGACAGTCGAGCAGTACTTC; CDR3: CASSSPGTVEQYF
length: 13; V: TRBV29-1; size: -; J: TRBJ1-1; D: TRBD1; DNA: TGCAGCGTTACGGACAGGCGGAACACTGAAGCTTTCTTT; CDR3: CSVTDRRNTEAFF
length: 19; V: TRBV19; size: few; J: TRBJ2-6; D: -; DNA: TGTGCCAGTAGAGCGTTGGAGCGGGCCCTTTCGGGGGGGGCCAACGTCCTGACTTTC; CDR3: CASRALERALSGGANVLTF
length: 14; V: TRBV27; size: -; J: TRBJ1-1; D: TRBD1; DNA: TGTGCCAGCAGTTCCCGGGACAGGGGATACGAAGCTTTCTTT; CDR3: CASSSRDRGYEAFF
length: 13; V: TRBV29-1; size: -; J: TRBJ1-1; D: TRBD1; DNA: TGCAGCGTGGGACAGGGACGGAACACTGAAGCTTTCTTT; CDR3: CSVGQGRNTEAFF
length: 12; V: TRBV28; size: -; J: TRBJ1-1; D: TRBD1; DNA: TGTGCCAGCAGGCCACAGGGGACTGAAGCTTTCTTT; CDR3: CASRPQGTEAFF
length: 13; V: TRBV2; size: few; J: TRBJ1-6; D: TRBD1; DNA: TGTGCCAGCAGAGGACAGGCGAATTCACCCCTCCACTTT; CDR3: CASRGQANSPLHF
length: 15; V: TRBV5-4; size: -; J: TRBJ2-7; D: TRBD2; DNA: TGTGCCAGCAGCCGGGGGGGAACCAACACCTACGAGCAGTACTTC; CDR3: CASSRGGTNTYEQYF
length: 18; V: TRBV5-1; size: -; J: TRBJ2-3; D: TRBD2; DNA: TGCGCCAGCAGCCAATGCCTCAAACTAGCGGGATGCCCCCATACGCAGTATTTT; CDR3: CASSQCLKLAGCPHTQYF
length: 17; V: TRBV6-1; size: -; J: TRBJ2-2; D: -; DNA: TGTGCCAGCAGTGAAGCGCAGGGCAGGGGCCGGACCGGGGAGCTGTTTTTT; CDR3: CASSEAQGRGRTGELFF
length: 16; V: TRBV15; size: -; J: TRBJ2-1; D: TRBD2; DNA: TGTGCCACCAGCAGAGGGCCTAGCGGAGGGAACAATGAGCAGTTCTTC; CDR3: CATSRGPSGGNNEQFF
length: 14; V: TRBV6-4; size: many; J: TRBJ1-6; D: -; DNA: TGTGCCAGCAGTGACGAAGGGGAAGGATCACCCCTCCACTTT; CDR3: CASSDEGEGSPLHF
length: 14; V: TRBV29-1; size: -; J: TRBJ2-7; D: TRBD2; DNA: TGCAGCGTCAAGCTAGCGGGGATCCCCTACGAGCAGTACTTC; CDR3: CSVKLAGIPYEQYF
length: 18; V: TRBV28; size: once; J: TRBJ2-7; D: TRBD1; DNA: TGTGCCAGCAGTTTACCCCTCGACAGGGGTATACTCTCCTACGAGCAGTACTTC; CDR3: CASSLPLDRGILSYEQYF
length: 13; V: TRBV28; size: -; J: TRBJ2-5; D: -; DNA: TGTGCCAGCGCGGGACAGAGACAAGAGACCCAGTACTTC; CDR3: CASAGQRQETQYF
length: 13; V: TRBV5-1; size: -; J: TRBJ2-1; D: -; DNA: TGCGCCAGCAGCCCGGGGACTGGTGGTGAGCAGTTCTTC; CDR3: CASSPGTGGEQFF
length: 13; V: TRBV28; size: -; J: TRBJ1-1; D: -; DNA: TGTGCCAGCAGTTTATCCCGGACAGCCGAAGCTTTCTTT; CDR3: CASSLSRTAEAFF
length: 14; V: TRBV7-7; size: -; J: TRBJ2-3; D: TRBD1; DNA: TGTGCCAGCAGCTTACAGGGGGCAGGAGATACGCAGTATTTT; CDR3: CASSLQGAGDTQYF
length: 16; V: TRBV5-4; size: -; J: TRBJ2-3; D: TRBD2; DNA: TGTGCCAGCAGCTCGACTAGCGGGGGGGTCCGGGATACGCAGTATTTT; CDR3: CASSSTSGGVRDTQYF
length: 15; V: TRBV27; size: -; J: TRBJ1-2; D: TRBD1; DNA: TGTGCCAGCGTTGAGGGGACAGGTTCTAACTATGGCTACACCTTC; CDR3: CASVEGTGSNYGYTF
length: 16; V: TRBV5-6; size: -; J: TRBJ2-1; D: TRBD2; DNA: TGTGCCAGCAGCCGCCGCGAGCGGGGGGTTTGGGATGAGCAGTTCTTC; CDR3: CASSRRERGVWDEQFF
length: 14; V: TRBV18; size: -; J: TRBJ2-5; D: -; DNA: TGTGCCAGCTCACCCCGTCGAGCGGGTGAGACCCAGTACTTC; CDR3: CASSPRRAGETQYF
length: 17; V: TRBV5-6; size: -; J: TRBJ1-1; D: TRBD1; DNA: TGTGCCAGCAGCTTGGCCGTACAGGGGGCTTTGGGCGCTGAAGCTTTCTTT; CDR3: CASSLAVQGALGAEAFF
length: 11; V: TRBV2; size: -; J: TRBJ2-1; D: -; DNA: TGTGCCAGCATACGGGTCGATGAGCAGTTCTTC; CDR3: CASIRVDEQFF
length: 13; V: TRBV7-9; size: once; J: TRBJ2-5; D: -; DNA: TGTGCCAGCAGCCTGGACAGCAAAGAGACCCAGTACTTC; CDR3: CASSLDSKETQYF
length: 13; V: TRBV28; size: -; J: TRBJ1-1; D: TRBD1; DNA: TGTGCCAGCAGTTTGACAGGGGGTGATGAAGCTTTCTTT; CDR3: CASSLTGGDEAFF
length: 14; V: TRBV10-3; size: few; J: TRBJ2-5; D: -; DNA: TGTGCCATCAGTGAGGGGGGGGCTCAAGAGACCCAGTACTTC; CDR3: CAISEGGAQETQYF
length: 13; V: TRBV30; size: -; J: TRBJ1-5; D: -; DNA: TGTGCCTGGAGTCGACAGGATGATCAGCCCCAGCATTTT; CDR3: CAWSRQDDQPQHF
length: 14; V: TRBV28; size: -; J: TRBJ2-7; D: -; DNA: TGTGCCAGCAGTCCCGGGACATCCCCCTACGAGCAGTACTTC; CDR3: CASSPGTSPYEQYF
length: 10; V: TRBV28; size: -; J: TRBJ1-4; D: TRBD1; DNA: TGTACCAGCACGACAGGGGTGGTGTTTTTT; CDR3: CTSTTGVVFF
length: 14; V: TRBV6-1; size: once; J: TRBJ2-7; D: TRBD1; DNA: TGTGCCAGCTGCGAGGCAGGGGGCCGGTACGAGCAGTACTTC; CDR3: CASCEAGGRYEQYF
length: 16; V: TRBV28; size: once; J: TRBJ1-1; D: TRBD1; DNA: TGTGCCAGCAGGACCCGGGACAGTAATCGGGGCACTGAAGCTTTCTTT; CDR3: CASRTRDSNRGTEAFF
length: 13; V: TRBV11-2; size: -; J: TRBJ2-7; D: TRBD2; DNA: TGTGCCAGCAGCTTAGCAGGGAGGGACGAGCAGTACTTC; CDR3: CASSLAGRDEQYF
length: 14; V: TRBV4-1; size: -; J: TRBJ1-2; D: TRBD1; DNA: TGCGCCAGCAGCAATGACAGGGGGAACTATGGCTACACCTTC; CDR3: CASSNDRGNYGYTF
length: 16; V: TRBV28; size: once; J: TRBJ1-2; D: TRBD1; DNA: TGTGCCAGCAGGTTCCCAGTGACAGGGGAAAACTATGGCTACACCTTC; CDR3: CASRFPVTGENYGYTF
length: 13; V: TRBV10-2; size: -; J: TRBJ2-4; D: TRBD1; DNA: TGCGCCAGCAGTGAACAGGGGGTAAACATTCAGTACTTC; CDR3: CASSEQGVNIQYF
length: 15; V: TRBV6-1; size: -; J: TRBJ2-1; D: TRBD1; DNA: TGTGCCAGCATCCCGGGACAGGGGGAGTCCGATGAGCAGTTCTTC; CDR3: CASIPGQGESDEQFF
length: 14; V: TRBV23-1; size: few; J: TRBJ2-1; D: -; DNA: TGCGCCAGCGTTCGGTGTTTCTCCTACAATGAGCAGTTCTTC; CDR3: CASVRCFSYNEQFF
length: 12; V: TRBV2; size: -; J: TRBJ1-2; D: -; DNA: TGTGCCAGCACAGGGACACTGATAGGCTACACCTTC; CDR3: CASTGTLIGYTF
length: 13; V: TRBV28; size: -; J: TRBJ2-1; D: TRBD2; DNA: TGTGCCAGCAGCCCCGGGGGGGGAGGTGAGCAGTTCTTC; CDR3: CASSPGGGGEQFF
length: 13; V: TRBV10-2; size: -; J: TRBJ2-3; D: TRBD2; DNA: TGCGCCAGCAACGACGGGGGGATGGATACGCAGTATTTT; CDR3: CASNDGGMDTQYF
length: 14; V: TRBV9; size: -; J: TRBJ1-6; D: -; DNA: TGTGCCAGCAGCCCGGACTCGGGGGTGTCACCCCTCCACTTT; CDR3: CASSPDSGVSPLHF
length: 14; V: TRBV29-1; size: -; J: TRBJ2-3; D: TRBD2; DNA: TGCAGCGTTGAAGATCCCGGGGGGATAGATACGCAGTATTTT; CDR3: CSVEDPGGIDTQYF